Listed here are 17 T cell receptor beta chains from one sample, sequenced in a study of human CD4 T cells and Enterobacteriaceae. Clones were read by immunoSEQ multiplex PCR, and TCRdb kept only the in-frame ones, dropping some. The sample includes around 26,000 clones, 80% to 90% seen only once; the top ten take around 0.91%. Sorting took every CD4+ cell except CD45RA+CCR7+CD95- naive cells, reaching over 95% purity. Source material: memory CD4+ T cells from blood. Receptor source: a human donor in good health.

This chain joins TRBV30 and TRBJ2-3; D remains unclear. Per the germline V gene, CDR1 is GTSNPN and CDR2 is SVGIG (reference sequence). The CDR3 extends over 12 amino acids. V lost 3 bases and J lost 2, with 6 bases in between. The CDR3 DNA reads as TGTGCCTGGAGGAGAGACACAGATACGCAGTATTTT. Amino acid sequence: CAWRRDTDTQYF.

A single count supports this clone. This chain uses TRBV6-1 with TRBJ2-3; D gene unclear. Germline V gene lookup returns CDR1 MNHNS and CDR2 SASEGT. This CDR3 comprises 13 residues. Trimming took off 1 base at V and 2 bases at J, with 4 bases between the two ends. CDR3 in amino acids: CASSEGHTDTQYF. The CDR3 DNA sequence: TGTGCCAGCAGTGAAGGGCACACAGATACGCAGTATTTT.

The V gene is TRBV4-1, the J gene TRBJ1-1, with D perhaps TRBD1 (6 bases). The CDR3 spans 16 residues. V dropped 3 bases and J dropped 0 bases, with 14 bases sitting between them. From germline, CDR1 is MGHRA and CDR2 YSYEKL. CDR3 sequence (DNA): TGCGCCAGCAGCCACGCAGGGGATGGGTTGAACACTGAAGCTTTCTTT. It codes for CASSHAGDGLNTEAFF.

The CDR3 DNA reads as TGTGCCATCAGTGAAGGGGGGCTGTCCGGGCTCTCCTACGAGCAGTACTTC. Translating it yields CAISEGGLSGLSYEQYF. The V call is TRBV10-3, the J call TRBJ2-7; either TRBD1 or TRBD2 may supply D (6 bases each). The germline CDR1 and CDR2 sequences are ENHRY and SYGVKD. Trimming removed 3 bases at V and 0 bases at J, with 18 bases between. The CDR3 is made up of 17 amino acids.

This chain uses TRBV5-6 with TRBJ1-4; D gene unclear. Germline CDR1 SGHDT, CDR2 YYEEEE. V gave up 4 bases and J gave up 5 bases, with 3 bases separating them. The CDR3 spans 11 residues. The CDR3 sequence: CASSQNEKLFF. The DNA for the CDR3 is TGTGCCAGCAGCCAGAATGAAAAACTGTTTTTT.

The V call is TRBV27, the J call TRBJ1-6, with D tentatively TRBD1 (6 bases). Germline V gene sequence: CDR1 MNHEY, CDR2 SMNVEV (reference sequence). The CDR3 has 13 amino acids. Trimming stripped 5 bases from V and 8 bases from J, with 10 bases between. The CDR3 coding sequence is TGTGCCAGCAGTATCAGGACAGATTCACCCCTCCACTTT. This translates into CASSIRTDSPLHF.

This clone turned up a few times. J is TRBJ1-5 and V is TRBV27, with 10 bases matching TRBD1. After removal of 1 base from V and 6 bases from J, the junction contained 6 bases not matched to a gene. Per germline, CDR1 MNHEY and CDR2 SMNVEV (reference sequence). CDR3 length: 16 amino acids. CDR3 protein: CASSLLSGTGAQPQHF. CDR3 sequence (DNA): TGTGCCAGCAGTTTATTGTCCGGGACAGGGGCTCAGCCCCAGCATTTT.

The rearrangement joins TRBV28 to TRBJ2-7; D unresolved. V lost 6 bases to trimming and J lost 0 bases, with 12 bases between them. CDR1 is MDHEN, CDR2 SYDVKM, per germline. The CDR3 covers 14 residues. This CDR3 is CASRRQVSSYEQYF. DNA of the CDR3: TGTGCCAGCAGGAGGCAGGTTAGCTCCTACGAGCAGTACTTC.

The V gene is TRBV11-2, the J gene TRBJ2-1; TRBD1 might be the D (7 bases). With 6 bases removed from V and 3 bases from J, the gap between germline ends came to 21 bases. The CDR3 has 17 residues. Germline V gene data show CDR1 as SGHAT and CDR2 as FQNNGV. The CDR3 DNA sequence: TGTGCCAGCAGTCGAGAGGGGGCGGGATCCCTCTACAATGAGCAGTTCTTC. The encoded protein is CASSREGAGSLYNEQFF.

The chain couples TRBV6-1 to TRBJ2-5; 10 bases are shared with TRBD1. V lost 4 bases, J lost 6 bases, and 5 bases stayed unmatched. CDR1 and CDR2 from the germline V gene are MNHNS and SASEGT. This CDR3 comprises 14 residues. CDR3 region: CASSGPGQGKTQYF. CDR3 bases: TGTGCCAGCAGTGGACCGGGACAGGGGAAGACCCAGTACTTC.

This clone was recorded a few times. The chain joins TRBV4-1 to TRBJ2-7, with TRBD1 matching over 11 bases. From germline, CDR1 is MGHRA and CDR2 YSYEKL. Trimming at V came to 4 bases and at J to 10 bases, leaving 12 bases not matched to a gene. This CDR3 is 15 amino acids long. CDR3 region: CASSPGQGARKGQYF. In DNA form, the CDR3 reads TGCGCCAGCAGCCCCGGACAGGGGGCGCGAAAAGGCCAGTACTTC.

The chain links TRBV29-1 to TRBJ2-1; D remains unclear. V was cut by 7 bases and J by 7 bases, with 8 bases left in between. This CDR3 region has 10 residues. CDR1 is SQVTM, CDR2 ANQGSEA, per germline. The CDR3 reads CSAQTNEQFF. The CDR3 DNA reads TGCAGCGCCCAGACGAATGAGCAGTTCTTC.

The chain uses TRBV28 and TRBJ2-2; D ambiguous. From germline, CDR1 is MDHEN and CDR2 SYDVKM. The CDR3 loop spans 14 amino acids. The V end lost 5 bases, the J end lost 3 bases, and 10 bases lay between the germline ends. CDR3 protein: CASSTPRDTGELFF. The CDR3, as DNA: TGTGCCAGCAGTACCCCCCGGGACACCGGGGAGCTGTTTTTT.

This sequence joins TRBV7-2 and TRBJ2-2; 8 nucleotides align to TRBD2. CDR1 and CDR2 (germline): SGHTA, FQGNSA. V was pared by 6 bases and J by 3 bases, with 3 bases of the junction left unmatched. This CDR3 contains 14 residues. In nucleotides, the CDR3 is TGTGCCAGCAGTAGGACTAGCTACACCGGGGAGCTGTTTTTT. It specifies CASSRTSYTGELFF.

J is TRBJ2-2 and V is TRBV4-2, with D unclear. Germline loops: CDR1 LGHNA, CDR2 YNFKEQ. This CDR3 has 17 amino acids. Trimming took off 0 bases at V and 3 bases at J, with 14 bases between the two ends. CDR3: CASSQDPGALYTGELFF. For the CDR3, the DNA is TGTGCCAGCAGCCAAGACCCGGGTGCTCTTTACACCGGGGAGCTGTTTTTT.

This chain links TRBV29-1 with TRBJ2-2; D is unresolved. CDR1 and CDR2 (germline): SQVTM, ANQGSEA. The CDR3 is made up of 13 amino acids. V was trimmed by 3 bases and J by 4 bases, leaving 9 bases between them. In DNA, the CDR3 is TGCAGCGTTGACTCCCAGACCACCGGGGAGCTGTTTTTT. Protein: CSVDSQTTGELFF.

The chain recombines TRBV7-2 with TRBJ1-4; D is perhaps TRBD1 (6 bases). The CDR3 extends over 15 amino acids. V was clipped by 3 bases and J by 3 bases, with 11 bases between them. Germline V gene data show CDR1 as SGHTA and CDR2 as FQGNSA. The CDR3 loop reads CASSFGGAANEKLFF. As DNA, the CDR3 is TGTGCCAGCAGCTTCGGGGGCGCCGCTAATGAAAAACTGTTTTTT.